What follows are 27 T cell receptor beta chains derived from one specimen sequenced in a study of OX40 agonist ivuxolimab in advanced cancers. Using immunoSEQ multiplex PCR, the repertoire was profiled, and TCRdb retains in-frame clones only, with some absent. Among 45,000 to 65,000 clones listed, around nine tenths were seen once. The sample was CD4+ or CD8+ T cells sorted from blood, taken in a trial of the OX40 agonist ivuxolimab. The receptors here all came from an adult with an advanced solid tumor such as melanoma, head and neck, liver or kidney cancer.

The J gene is TRBJ2-3, the V gene TRBV20-1; no clear D. This CDR3 contains 10 residues. Trimming cost V 3 bases and J 3 bases, with 1 base left between them. Germline V lookup: CDR1 DFQATT, CDR2 SNEGSKA (reference sequence). The DNA of the CDR3 is TGCAGTGCTAGTACAGATACGCAGTATTTT. This translates into CSASTDTQYF.

This chain joins TRBV5-5 and TRBJ2-5; 11 nucleotides align to TRBD2. The V segment lost 1 base and the J segment 4 bases; nucleotides outside the gene matches: 6. Germline-derived CDR1 and CDR2 are SGHKS and YYEKEE (reference sequence). The CDR3 totals 16 residues. The CDR3 region has the DNA TGTGCCAGCAGCTTGTTTCTAGCGGGGGGAGTAGAGACCCAGTACTTC. Residues: CASSLFLAGGVETQYF.

The chain combines TRBV6-1 with TRBJ2-5; D is undetermined. Per germline, CDR1 MNHNS and CDR2 SASEGT. Trimming took 4 bases from V and 2 from J, leaving 14 bases between them. This CDR3 comprises 15 residues. CDR3: CASSVSRILQETQYF. In DNA form, the CDR3 reads TGTGCCAGCAGTGTCTCACGCATCCTACAAGAGACCCAGTACTTC.

This chain links TRBV10-2 with TRBJ1-6; 9 bases map to TRBD1. With 6 bases clipped from V and 6 bases from J, the junction kept 6 bases outside the gene matches. Germline CDR1 WSHSY, CDR2 SAAADI. The CDR3 is 15 residues long. In DNA form, the CDR3 reads TGCGCCAGCAGGGACAGGGGCGTAGTTAATTCACCCCTCCACTTT. This translates into CASRDRGVVNSPLHF.

V gene TRBV6-5 combines with J gene TRBJ1-6; 7 bases match TRBD1. The V segment lost 6 bases and the J segment 10 bases; nucleotides outside the gene matches: 9. In germline, CDR1 is MNHEY, CDR2 SVGAGI. The CDR3 is made up of 14 amino acids. Here the CDR3 DNA reads TGTGCCAGCAGACAGGGGATGATGGAATCACCCCTCCACTTT. Protein sequence: CASRQGMMESPLHF.

V gene TRBV19 combines with J gene TRBJ2-3; D perhaps matches TRBD1 (5 bases). Germline V gene data show CDR1 as LNHDA and CDR2 as SQIVND (reference sequence). V was clipped by 2 bases and J by 4 bases, with 7 bases between them. The CDR3 is made up of 13 amino acids. Here the CDR3 reads CASSISRADTQYF. The CDR3 DNA follows: TGTGCCAGTAGTATAAGCAGGGCAGATACGCAGTATTTT.

This sequence joins TRBV2 and TRBJ2-1, with TRBD2 identical over 10 bases. The CDR3 is made up of 15 amino acids. In germline, CDR1 is SNHLY, CDR2 FYNNEI. V trimming: 6 bases; J trimming: 7 bases; junction bases outside the gene matches: 9. CDR3 residues: CASRTAGGIENEQFF. Here the CDR3 DNA reads TGTGCCAGCAGGACAGCGGGGGGGATTGAAAATGAGCAGTTCTTC.

V and J are TRBV7-3 and TRBJ2-3; TRBD2 matches at 7 bases. After removal of 3 bases from V and 4 bases from J, the junction contained 4 bases not matched to a gene. Germline lookup yields CDR1 SGHTA and CDR2 FQGTGA. The CDR3 is 14 residues long. The CDR3 nucleotides are TGTGCCAGCAGCTTCCGGACTAGACCAGATACGCAGTATTTT. Its translation is CASSFRTRPDTQYF. Drawing the rest from reference TRBV7-3 and TRBJ2-3, the complete variable domain is GAGVSQTPSNKVTEKGKYVELRCDPISGHTALYWYRQSLGQGPEFLIYFQGTGAADDSGLPNDRFFAVRPEGSVSTLKIQRTERGDSAVYLCASSFRTRPDTQYFGPGTRLTVL.

The V gene is TRBV7-2, the J gene TRBJ2-5; 9 bases align to TRBD1. The V gene's germline CDR1 is SGHTA and CDR2 FQGNSA. Trimming took 3 bases from V and 4 from J; bases not matched to a gene: 3. The CDR3 has 14 residues. The CDR3 protein is CASSFDRGVETQYF. As DNA, the CDR3 is TGTGCCAGCAGCTTCGACAGGGGGGTAGAGACCCAGTACTTC.

V gene TRBV14 combines with J gene TRBJ2-4, with unresolved D. CDR3 length: 11 amino acids. V lost 0 bases to trimming and J lost 9 bases, with 3 bases between them. Germline CDR1 is SGHDN and CDR2 is FVKESK. The CDR3 sequence: CASSQEFIQYF. CDR3 coding DNA: TGTGCCAGCAGCCAAGAGTTCATTCAGTACTTC.

This chain connects TRBV7-3 to TRBJ2-1; TRBD2 matches 9 bases. V trimming: 5 bases; J trimming: 7 bases; junction bases outside the gene matches: 6. The V gene's germline CDR1 is SGHTA and CDR2 FQGTGA. This CDR3 spans 14 amino acids. The CDR3 DNA follows: TGTGCCAGCAGCCGAGAGCGGGAGGAAAATGAGCAGTTCTTC. As protein: CASSREREENEQFF.

The chain links TRBV18 to TRBJ2-2, with a possible D match to TRBD2 (6 bases). Germline V gene lookup returns CDR1 KGHSH and CDR2 LQKENI. This CDR3 is built from 16 residues. Trimming pared 6 bases from V and 2 bases from J, leaving 16 bases between. CDR3 region: CASSEVPAGNTGELFF. In nucleotides, the CDR3 is TGTGCCAGCTCTGAAGTCCCGGCGGGAAACACCGGGGAGCTGTTTTTT. Complete variable domain (other parts from reference TRBV18 and TRBJ2-2): NAGVMQNPRHLVRRRGQEARLRCSPMKGHSHVYWYRQLPEEGLKFMVYLQKENIIDESGMPKERFSAEFPKEGPSILRIQQVVRGDSAAYFCASSEVPAGNTGELFFGEGSRLTVL.

In this sample, this clone turned up once. J is TRBJ2-5 and V is TRBV2, with 12 nucleotides matching TRBD2. Germline assignment: CDR1 SNHLY and CDR2 FYNNEI. The CDR3 loop spans 15 amino acids. V trimming: 6 bases; J trimming: 5 bases; junction bases outside the gene matches: 7. DNA for the CDR3: TGTGCCAGCAGCTCACTAGCGGGGGGCTCGGAGACCCAGTACTTC. Translated: CASSSLAGGSETQYF.

This clone appeared once. V and J are TRBV11-2 and TRBJ1-3; TRBD1 matches at 7 bases. This CDR3 has 18 residues. The germline CDR1 and CDR2 sequences are SGHAT and FQNNGV. J lost 2 bases, V lost 5 bases, and 15 bases had no gene match. CDR3 nucleotides: TGTGCCAGCAGCCCGCGCTGGGGGACAGACACGACTGGAAACACCATATATTTT. Its translation is CASSPRWGTDTTGNTIYF.

CDR3 nucleotides: TGTGCCAGCAGCCAAGGAACTAGCGGGAGGTCTGGGGCCAACGTCCTGACTTTC. Translating gives CASSQGTSGRSGANVLTF. V usage is TRBV4-2 and J usage is TRBJ2-6; TRBD2 matches at 12 bases. Germline V gene sequence: CDR1 LGHNA, CDR2 YNFKEQ. V shed 1 base, J shed 1 base, and the junction held 2 bases outside the gene matches. The CDR3 has 18 amino acids.

This sequence joins TRBV9 and TRBJ1-2; D gene unclear. V lost 3 bases to trimming and J lost 3 bases, with 12 bases between them. In germline, CDR1 is SGDLS, CDR2 YYNGEE. The CDR3 is 14 residues long. The CDR3 is CASSAISMHYGYTF. CDR3 DNA: TGTGCCAGCAGCGCGATAAGTATGCACTATGGCTACACCTTC. Full variable domain (rest looked up from reference TRBV9 and TRBJ1-2): DSGVTQTPKHLITATGQRVTLRCSPRSGDLSVYWYQQSLDQGLQFLIQYYNGEERAKGNILERFSAQQFPDLHSELNLSSLELGDSALYFCASSAISMHYGYTFGSGTRLTVV.

The chain employs TRBV5-5 and TRBJ1-4, with a weak D call TRBD1 (5 bases). Trimming pared 4 bases from V and 8 bases from J, leaving 18 bases between. This CDR3 is built from 15 residues. CDR1 and CDR2 from the germline V gene are SGHKS and YYEKEE (reference sequence). CDR3 protein: CASSPVGRGREKLFF. CDR3 nucleotide sequence: TGTGCCAGCAGCCCGGTTGGGAGGGGACGCGAAAAACTGTTTTTT.

The chain is built from TRBV7-2 and TRBJ1-5; 8 bases are shared with TRBD1. Germline CDR1 is SGHTA and CDR2 is FQGNSA. The V gene end was trimmed by 5 bases and the J gene end by 4 bases; junction bases not matched to a gene: 7. The CDR3 is 15 residues long. CDR3 sequence reads: CASSRGDRTNQPQHF. The CDR3 DNA sequence: TGTGCCAGCAGCCGAGGGGACAGGACAAATCAGCCCCAGCATTTT.

The count of this clone is one. The rearrangement joins TRBV7-9 to TRBJ2-7, with 7 bases identical to TRBD2. CDR3 length equals 15 residues. Losses at the gene ends were 5 bases for V and 2 bases for J; bases not matched to a gene: 9. Germline V lookup: CDR1 SEHNR, CDR2 FQNEAQ (reference sequence). CDR3 nucleotide sequence: TGTGCCAGCAGCCTCCTCGGGGGGAGGCCCTACGAGCAGTACTTC. Encoded protein: CASSLLGGRPYEQYF.

This rearrangement joins TRBV9 to TRBJ2-1, with D tentatively TRBD1 (6 bases). Deletions cut 0 bases from V and 7 bases from J, with 8 bases between. Germline lookup yields CDR1 SGDLS and CDR2 YYNGEE. CDR3 size: 13 residues. The CDR3 nucleotides read TGTGCCAGCAGCGTAGAGACAGGAAATGAGCAGTTCTTC. Residues: CASSVETGNEQFF. Together with reference TRBV9 and TRBJ2-1, the CDR3 gives the full variable domain: DSGVTQTPKHLITATGQRVTLRCSPRSGDLSVYWYQQSLDQGLQFLIQYYNGEERAKGNILERFSAQQFPDLHSELNLSSLELGDSALYFCASSVETGNEQFFGPGTRLTVL.

The chain employs TRBV18 and TRBJ1-4; tentatively, D is TRBD1 (5 bases). This CDR3 is built from 15 residues. In germline, CDR1 is KGHSH, CDR2 LQKENI. The V end lost 2 bases, the J end lost 8 bases, and 15 bases lay between the germline ends. CDR3 sequence reads: CASSPSQGFWEKLFF. CDR3 nucleotide sequence: TGTGCCAGCTCACCATCTCAGGGATTTTGGGAAAAACTGTTTTTT.

This clone came up once. The V and J genes are TRBV27 and TRBJ1-1; tentative D call: TRBD1 (5 bases). This CDR3 is built from 15 residues. Germline V CDR1 and CDR2: MNHEY, SMNVEV (reference sequence). The V end was cut by 4 bases, the J end by 4 bases, with 16 bases between. The CDR3 bases are TGTGCCAGCAGTTATTCGTGGGACCCAGCCACTGAAGCTTTCTTT. Amino acid sequence: CASSYSWDPATEAFF.

This clone was seen once. The chain combines TRBV11-3 with TRBJ2-3; tentatively, D is TRBD1 (6 bases). The germline V gene has CDR1 SGHNT and CDR2 YENEEA. The CDR3 covers 14 residues. The V gene lost 3 bases and the J gene lost 6 bases, with 13 bases spanning the gap. The CDR3 sequence: CASSLGAGKDTQYF. CDR3 nucleotides: TGTGCCAGCAGCTTGGGGGCCGGTAAGGATACGCAGTATTTT. The full variable domain, rest sourced from reference TRBV11-3 and TRBJ2-3, is EAGVVQSPRYKIIEKKQPVAFWCNPISGHNTLYWYLQNLGQGPELLIRYENEEAVDDSQLPKDRFSAERLKGVDSTLKIQPAELGDSAVYLCASSLGAGKDTQYFGPGTRLTVL.

The chain employs TRBV27 and TRBJ1-3; D uncertain. Trimming removed 2 bases from V and 0 bases from J, with 8 bases in between. Germline CDR1 MNHEY, CDR2 SMNVEV (reference sequence). The CDR3 contains 15 residues. The CDR3 sequence: CASSLGGFSGNTIYF. The CDR3 nucleotides read TGTGCCAGCAGTTTAGGTGGATTCTCTGGAAACACCATATATTTT.

The chain is built from TRBV30 and TRBJ1-1; D may be TRBD1 (5 bases). The V end was cut by 1 base, the J end by 4 bases, with 16 bases between. This CDR3 contains 15 residues. Germline values: CDR1 GTSNPN, CDR2 SVGIG (reference sequence). CDR3: CAWSEQDLESTEAFF. CDR3 nucleotides: TGTGCCTGGAGTGAACAGGACTTAGAGAGCACTGAAGCTTTCTTT.

The chain couples TRBV19 to TRBJ2-3; D is undetermined. V lost 3 bases and J lost 2, with 9 bases in between. The CDR3 is made up of 14 amino acids. Germline-derived CDR1 and CDR2 are LNHDA and SQIVND (reference sequence). The CDR3 sequence: CASSIWTDTDTQYF. In nucleotides, the CDR3 is TGTGCCAGTAGTATCTGGACGGACACAGATACGCAGTATTTT.

The V call is TRBV2, the J call TRBJ2-1; perhaps TRBD1 as D (6 bases). CDR3 length: 13 residues. Looked up from germline, CDR1 is SNHLY and CDR2 is FYNNEI. V lost 1 base, J lost 13 bases, and 14 bases lay in between. This CDR3 reads CASSEGGPREQFF. CDR3 nucleotide sequence: TGTGCCAGCAGTGAAGGGGGGCCCCGTGAACAGTTCTTC. The variable domain in full, with the rest retrieved from reference TRBV2 and TRBJ2-1, is EPEVTQTPSHQVTQMGQEVILRCVPISNHLYFYWYRQILGQKVEFLVSFYNNEISEKSEIFDDQFSVERPDGSNFTLKIRSTKLEDSAMYFCASSEGGPREQFFGPGTRLTVL.